The source of this T cell receptor beta chain is a study of regulatory and conventional T cells in RAG deficiency (dated by TCRdb to 2016 to 2017). For the study in its entirety: High-throughput TCR beta sequencing was used to compare the repertoire diversity and composition of Treg, conventional CD4+ and CD8+ T cells between RAG-deficient patients and healthy controls.

Inclusive of the bounding cysteine and phenylalanine, the CDR3 is 13 residues long. Only CDR3 DNA remains: 39 bases, in frame from the first base. V is cut back by 7 bases and J by 2 bases, with 1 base in the junction unmatched. Based on the germline V gene, the CDR1 and CDR2 sequences are MDHEN and SYDVKM. Study-level results and caveats: Unique TCR beta sequences from Treg cells were roughly 100-fold fewer in Omenn syndrome and CID/AS patients than controls, versus about 9.9-fold for other subsets. RAG-deficient patients showed markedly lower Shannon entropy and higher Simpson indices than control T-cell subpopulations. Some T-cell subset analyses were not performed for some subjects. Sorted CD25-high CD127-low cells from Omenn syndrome patients may represent peripherally activated cells rather than bona fide Treg cells. Shorter CDR3 lengths were found in all patient T-cell subsets, and >80% Treg-Tconv repertoire overlap at nucleotide and amino acid level was observed in Omenn syndrome patients.

Fewer than ten healthy control donors served as the comparison group for repertoire analyses. CD8+ T cells lacking CD4 were purified from blood before genomic DNA extraction. A word on this clone: Its antigen remains unidentified. No base-level quality is on record; no much larger clone is a single base apart.

The library was generated by the immunoSEQ multiplex PCR assay. Rearranged TCR beta chain products were amplified from genomic DNA of sorted T-cell subsets and sequenced. As for the authors' bioinformatics: Shannon entropy and Simpson indices were used to quantify the repertoire diversity of productive TCR beta rearrangements. To assess clonal expansion, the frequencies of the 100 most abundant productive TCR beta clonotypes were added up as a share of total reads. The TRB repertoires were scored with a self-reactivity index built on which amino acids appear at CDR3beta positions 6 and 7. Repertoire analyses used two-way ANOVA; flow cytometric analyses used Student t or Mann-Whitney tests. What TCRdb holds here is the immuneACCESS table cut down to in-frame rearrangements. Part of the clones is not present; checked against another copy, under half of the missing clones reflect an unresolved V gene, and the others are unexplained. V, J and clone size derive from that table, while D and trimming were established from the DNA sequence. In this sample the table shows around 30,000 clones, 70% to 90% of which occur a single time. Around 15% of the sample goes to the ten largest clones.

Another study also made use of these data, one on regulatory T cells. Per that second paper: The multiplex PCR relied on 52 forward TRBV primers and 13 reverse TRBJ primers, and amplification bias was corrected through assay-based and computational methods. Repertoires from patients had restricted unique TRB V-J pairs and skewed V and J gene usage, with the strongest effect in regulatory T cells. Between CD3G-deficient patients and healthy controls, the study compared T-cell receptor beta repertoires in sorted regulatory T cells, conventional CD4+ T cells and CD8+ T cells. Peripheral blood mononuclear cells were isolated by Ficoll density separation. CD3+ CD8+ CD4- T cells were isolated on a FACSAria cell sorter. Within the immunoSEQ assay, multiplex PCR amplified rearranged TRB loci from genomic DNA. Sequencing of the TRB amplicons was done on an Illumina HiSeq platform. Custom algorithms error-filtered the raw sequences and aligned them to reference gene sequences, after which the immunoSEQ online tools were used for analysis. The frequencies of productive and nonproductive TRB rearrangements were evaluated among unique sequences as well as among total sequences. Prism software was used to run t tests, Mann-Whitney tests or two-way ANOVA for comparisons between groups.

This chain is built from TRBV28 and TRBJ2-1; 8 bases in between match TRBD1. The sequencing sample was made of CD8+ T cells sorted from blood. The sequence derives from a human donor in good health. The CDR3 region: CASTGQAYNEQFF. The nucleotide sequence is TGTGCCAGCACGGGACAGGCCTACAATGAGCAGTTCTTC.